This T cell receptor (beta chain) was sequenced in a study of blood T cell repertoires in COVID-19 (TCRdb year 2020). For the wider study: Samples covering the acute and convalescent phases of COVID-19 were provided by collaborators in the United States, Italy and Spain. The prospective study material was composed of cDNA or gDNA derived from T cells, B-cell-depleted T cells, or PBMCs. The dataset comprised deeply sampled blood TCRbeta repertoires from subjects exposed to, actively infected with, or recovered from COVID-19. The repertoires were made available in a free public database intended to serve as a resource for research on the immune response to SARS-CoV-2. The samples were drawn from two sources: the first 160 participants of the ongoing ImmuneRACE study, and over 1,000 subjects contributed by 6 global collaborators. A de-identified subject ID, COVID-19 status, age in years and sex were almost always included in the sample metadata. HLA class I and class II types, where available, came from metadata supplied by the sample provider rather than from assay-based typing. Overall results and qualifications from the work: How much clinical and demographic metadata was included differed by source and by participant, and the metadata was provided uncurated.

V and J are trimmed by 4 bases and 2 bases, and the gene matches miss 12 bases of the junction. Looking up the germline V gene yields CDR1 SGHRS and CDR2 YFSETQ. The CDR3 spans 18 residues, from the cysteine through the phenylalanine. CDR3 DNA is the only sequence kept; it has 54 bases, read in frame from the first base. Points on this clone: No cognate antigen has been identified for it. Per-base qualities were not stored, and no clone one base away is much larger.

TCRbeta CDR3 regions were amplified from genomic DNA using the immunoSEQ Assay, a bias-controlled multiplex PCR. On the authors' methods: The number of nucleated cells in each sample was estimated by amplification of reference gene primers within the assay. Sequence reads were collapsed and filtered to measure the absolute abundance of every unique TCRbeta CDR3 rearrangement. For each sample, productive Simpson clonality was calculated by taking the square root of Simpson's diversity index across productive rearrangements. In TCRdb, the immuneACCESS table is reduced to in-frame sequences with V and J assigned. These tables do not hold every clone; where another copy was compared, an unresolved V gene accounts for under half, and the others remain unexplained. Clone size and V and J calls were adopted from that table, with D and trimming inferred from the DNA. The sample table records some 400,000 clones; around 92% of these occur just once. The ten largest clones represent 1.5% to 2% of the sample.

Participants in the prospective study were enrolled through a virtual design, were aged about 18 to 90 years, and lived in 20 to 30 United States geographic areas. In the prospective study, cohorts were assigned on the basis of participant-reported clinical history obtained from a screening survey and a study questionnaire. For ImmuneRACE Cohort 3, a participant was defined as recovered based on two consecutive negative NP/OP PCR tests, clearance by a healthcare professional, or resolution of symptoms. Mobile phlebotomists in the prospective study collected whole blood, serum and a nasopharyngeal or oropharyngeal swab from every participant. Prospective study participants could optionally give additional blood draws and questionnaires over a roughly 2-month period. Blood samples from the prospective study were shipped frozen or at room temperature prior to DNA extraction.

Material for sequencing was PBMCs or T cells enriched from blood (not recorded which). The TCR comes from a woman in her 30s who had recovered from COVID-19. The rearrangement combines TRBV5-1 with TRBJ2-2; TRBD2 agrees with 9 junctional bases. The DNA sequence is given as TGCGCCAGCAGCCCGATCGGGCTAGCGGGACTAAACACCGGGGAGCTGTTTTTT. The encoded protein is CASSPIGLAGLNTGELFF.